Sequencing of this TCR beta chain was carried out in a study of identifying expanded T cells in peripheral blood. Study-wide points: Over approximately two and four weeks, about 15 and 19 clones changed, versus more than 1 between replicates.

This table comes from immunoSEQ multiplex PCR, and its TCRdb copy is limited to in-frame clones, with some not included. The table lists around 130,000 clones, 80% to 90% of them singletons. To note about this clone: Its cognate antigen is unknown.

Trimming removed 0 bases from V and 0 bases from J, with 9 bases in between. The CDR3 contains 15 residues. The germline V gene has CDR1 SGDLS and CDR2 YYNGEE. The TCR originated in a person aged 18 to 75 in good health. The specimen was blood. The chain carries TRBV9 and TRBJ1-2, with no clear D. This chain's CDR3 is CASSVDLSTNYGYTF. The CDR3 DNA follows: TGTGCCAGCAGCGTAGACCTCAGTACTAACTATGGCTACACCTTC.